This is a list of T cell receptor beta chains from one sample in a study of T cells in Graves' hyperthyroidism and ophthalmopathy. TCRdb re-called the multiplex PCR reads with MiXCR, one entry per CDR3 protein. There are around 600,000 distinct CDR3 sequences in the sample; 14% occur only once, and roughly 7% lies in the top ten. Sequencing input: blood. These receptors came from a young woman with Graves' ophthalmopathy. Both conserved end residues are part of each CDR3. A D gene is named only where the DNA matches it firmly. Expanded clones are given a class, and other clones once, few, many or no size at all.

V	size	D	J	DNA	CDR3
TRBV19	.	.	TRBJ1-2	TGTGCCAGTAGTATAGATCCCGGCCGCAACTATGGCTACACCTTC	CASSIDPGRNYGYTF
TRBV7-8	many	TRBD2	TRBJ2-5	TGTGCCAGCAGCCACACTAGCGGGAGGTTGGAGACCCAGTACTTC	CASSHTSGRLETQYF
TRBV27	many	TRBD2	TRBJ2-7	TGTGCCAGCAGATCCGAGGAGCGGGGCTACGAGCAGTACTTC	CASRSEERGYEQYF
TRBV30	medium-sized	.	TRBJ1-5	TGTGCCTGGAGTGTAGCGGGAAATCAGCCCCAGCATTTT	CAWSVAGNQPQHF
TRBV2	many	.	TRBJ2-1	TGTGCCAGCACGAACAATGAGCAGTTCTTC	CASTNNEQFF
TRBV2	many	TRBD1	TRBJ1-5	TGTGCCAGCGGCGACAGGGTGAGAGGCAATCAGCCCCAGCATTTT	CASGDRVRGNQPQHF
TRBV6-2/TRBV6-3	many	.	TRBJ1-3	TGTGCCAGCAGTTACTCGGTAGGGCCGACTAACTCTGGAAACACCATATATTTT	CASSYSVGPTNSGNTIYF
TRBV30	few	TRBD2	TRBJ2-1	TGTGCCTGGAGTGGCGCGACTAGCGGGGGAAAGGGCTACAATGAGCAGTTCTTC	CAWSGATSGGKGYNEQFF
TRBV5-5	.	.	TRBJ1-2	TGTGCCAGCAGCTCGGAGTCAGACAGAAACTATGGCTACACCTTC	CASSSESDRNYGYTF
TRBV20-1	.	TRBD1	TRBJ2-7	TGCAGTGCTCCGACAGGGAGCTCCTACGAGCAGTACTTC	CSAPTGSSYEQYF
TRBV11-1	many	.	TRBJ2-3	TGTGCCAGCAGACGAGGGACCGGCGCCGGAGATACGCAGTATTTT	CASRRGTGAGDTQYF
TRBV20-1	few	.	TRBJ2-1	TGCAGTGCTAGAGAGGAGGGGAGGGAGCAGTTCTTC	CSAREEGREQFF
TRBV7-9	many	TRBD2	TRBJ2-1	TGTGCCAGCAGCACCCAGCGGGACCTATCCTACAATGAGCAGTTCTTC	CASSTQRDLSYNEQFF
TRBV20-1	many	TRBD2	TRBJ2-7	TGCAGTGCTGGAGGAGGCGGGAGAGACGAGCAGTACTTC	CSAGGGGRDEQYF
TRBV5-5	many	.	TRBJ1-2	TGTGCCAGCAGCCCCCAGGGGCAAGTGAGGGGCTACACCTTC	CASSPQGQVRGYTF
TRBV28	many	TRBD2	TRBJ2-1	TGTGCCAGCAGTCTCCAACAGGGGAACTGGGCGGGAGGGAGCAACAATGAGCAGTTCTTC	CASSLQQGNWAGGSNNEQFF
TRBV27	.	.	TRBJ1-2	TGTGCCAGCAGGCCCCCCGGAGGGCTGTATGGCTACACCTTC	CASRPPGGLYGYTF
TRBV10-1	.	TRBD2	TRBJ2-5	TGCGCCAGCATCCCCCTAGCGGGAGGGCCATACCAAGAGACCCAGTACTTC	CASIPLAGGPYQETQYF
TRBV5-4	few	TRBD2	TRBJ2-1	TGTGCCAGCAGCTTGGGGGGCGGGAGGGCCAGCAATGAGCAGTTCTTC	CASSLGGGRASNEQFF
TRBV27	many	TRBD2	TRBJ2-1	TGTGCCAGCAGTTTATATGGGCGGGAGGACTACAATGAGCAGTTCTTC	CASSLYGREDYNEQFF
TRBV11-2	.	TRBD2	TRBJ2-1	TGTGCCAGCAGCAGACGACTAGCGGGAGTTCATGAGCAGTTCTTC	CASSRRLAGVHEQFF
TRBV5-5	many	.	TRBJ2-2	TGTGCCAGCAGCGCGGACTACACCGGGGAGCTGTTTTTT	CASSADYTGELFF
TRBV27	many	TRBD2	TRBJ2-1	TGTGCCAGCAGTTTGATGGGAGGGCTAAACAATGAGCAGTTCTTC	CASSLMGGLNNEQFF
TRBV10-3	.	.	TRBJ1-1	TGTGCCATCAGTGAGCCCGAAGGTGCGCCAGTCACTGAAGCTTTCTTT	CAISEPEGAPVTEAFF
TRBV4-1	many	.	TRBJ1-1	TGCGCCAGCAGCCAAGATCGGCTAAACACTGAAGCTTTCTTT	CASSQDRLNTEAFF
TRBV28	many	.	TRBJ2-7	TGTGCCAGCAGTCCACCCAGGGTTGTGCAGTACTTC	CASSPPRVVQYF
TRBV12-3/TRBV12-4	many	TRBD1	TRBJ2-1	TGTGCCAGCAGCCCCGGACAGGGAGAAAGCAATGAGCAGTTCTTC	CASSPGQGESNEQFF
TRBV11-3	many	TRBD2	TRBJ2-1	TGTGCCAGCAGCTTAGATGCGGGGGGAATTGAGCAGTTCTTC	CASSLDAGGIEQFF
TRBV18	many	.	TRBJ1-2	TGTGCCAGCTCACCAATAAGAGGGGCGCCGGACTATGGCTACACCTTC	CASSPIRGAPDYGYTF
TRBV7-2	many	.	TRBJ2-7	TGTGCCAGCAACCTCAGCGGGCGGGACAACGGATCCTCTTCGTACGAGCAGTACTTC	CASNLSGRDNGSSSYEQYF
TRBV4-2	.	.	TRBJ2-3	TGTGCCAGCAGCCACGAAGAGGGGGGAGTGGCAGATACGCAGTATTTT	CASSHEEGGVADTQYF
TRBV5-8	few	.	TRBJ2-5	TGTGCCAGCAGCTTCGAGGGAGGAGAGACCCAGTACTTC	CASSFEGGETQYF
TRBV7-3	few	.	TRBJ2-1	TGTGCCAGCAGCTCAATAGGTTGGTCGGGCCTTAGCTCCTACAATGAGCAGTTCTTC	CASSSIGWSGLSSYNEQFF
TRBV9	few	.	TRBJ2-2	TGTGCCAGCAGCGTTGCCGGACGTGGCGGGGAGCTGTTTTTT	CASSVAGRGGELFF
TRBV20-1	.	TRBD2	TRBJ2-7	TGCAGTGGACTAGCGGGAGGGTCCGCCTACGAGCAGTACTTC	CSGLAGGSAYEQYF
TRBV3-1	many	TRBD1	TRBJ1-2	TGTGCCAGCAGCCAACGGAGGGGGCAAAATGGCTACACCTTC	CASSQRRGQNGYTF
TRBV28	many	.	TRBJ2-7	TGTGCCAGCAGTTTGGGACACTCCTACGAGCAGTACTTC	CASSLGHSYEQYF
TRBV28	many	.	TRBJ2-1	TGTGCCAGCAGTTTAAGCGAAGGGAGTGGGAAAAACAATGAGCAGTTCTTC	CASSLSEGSGKNNEQFF
TRBV6-5	.	.	TRBJ2-2	TGTGCCAGCAGTTACTCGGGGACGAACACCGGGGAGCTGTTTTTT	CASSYSGTNTGELFF
TRBV2	many	.	TRBJ2-5	TGTGCCAGCAGTGAATCCGGAGCCTCGTGGGGGACCCAGTACTTC	CASSESGASWGTQYF
TRBV19	.	TRBD1	TRBJ2-7	TGTGCCAGTAGTGTCACACAGGGGACCTACGAGCAGTACTTC	CASSVTQGTYEQYF
TRBV7-3	many	.	TRBJ2-3	TGTGCCAGCAGCCGACTGGGGCGCACAGATACGCAGTATTTT	CASSRLGRTDTQYF
TRBV12-3/TRBV12-4	many	.	TRBJ2-7	TGTGCCAGCAGTTTGGGGTTCGGAGCCTACGAGCAGTACTTC	CASSLGFGAYEQYF